The 27 T cell receptor beta chains presented below share a single source sample, sequenced in a study of blood T cell repertoires in COVID-19. The method was immunoSEQ multiplex PCR; TCRdb's version includes in-frame clones alone and lacks a portion of them. The top ten clones hold 1.4% to 1.5% of a sample with about 210,000 clones, about 91% of them seen once. Sequences were obtained from peripheral blood. These receptors were collected from a man younger than 30 with active or convalescent COVID-19.

The chain combines TRBV6-2 or TRBV6-3 with TRBJ2-7, with D perhaps TRBD1 (6 bases). Trimming shortened V by 6 bases and J by 6 bases, and 15 bases separated the two germline ends. This CDR3 has 13 amino acids. CDR1 MNHEY and CDR2 SVGEGT come from the germline V gene. The CDR3 region has the DNA TGTGCCAGCAGCCGGCTGGGGGCGGGCGAGCAGTACTTC. It yields the protein CASSRLGAGEQYF.

The J gene is TRBJ2-7, the V gene TRBV5-6; TRBD2 is a possible D gene (6 bases). The germline V and J ends were trimmed by 2 bases and 2 bases, with 11 bases remaining between them. CDR1 and CDR2 from the germline V gene are SGHDT and YYEEEE. The CDR3 consists of 14 residues. The CDR3, as DNA: TGTGCCAGCAGCTTTGGGGGGAGACCCTACGAGCAGTACTTC. Translating it yields CASSFGGRPYEQYF.

CDR3 in amino acids: CASSLEQGLGNEQFF. The DNA of the CDR3 is TGTGCCAGCAGCTTGGAGCAGGGCCTTGGGAATGAGCAGTTCTTC. The chain is built from TRBV5-4 and TRBJ2-1; D may be TRBD1 (5 bases). Germline loops: CDR1 SGHNT, CDR2 YYREEE (reference sequence). The CDR3 length is 15 residues. V dropped 0 bases and J dropped 7 bases, with 14 bases sitting between them.

The rearrangement links TRBV2 to TRBJ1-3, with D unresolved. The CDR3 has 14 amino acids. Germline CDR1 is SNHLY and CDR2 is FYNNEI. Trimming removed 7 bases from V and 0 bases from J, with 10 bases in between. The CDR3 is CASKVDYSGNTIYF. DNA of the CDR3: TGTGCCAGCAAGGTGGACTACTCTGGAAACACCATATATTTT.

The chain combines TRBV6-2 or TRBV6-3 with TRBJ2-7; maybe TRBD1 (5 bases). CDR3 length equals 15 residues. Germline V gene lookup returns CDR1 MNHEY and CDR2 SVGEGT. The V end lost 2 bases, the J end lost 3 bases, and 14 bases lay between the germline ends. CDR3 coding DNA: TGTGCCAGCAGTTACAAGGCAGGGTGGGGCTACGAGCAGTACTTC. The encoded protein is CASSYKAGWGYEQYF.

This chain uses TRBV6-5 with TRBJ2-7; the D is unclear. V was trimmed by 6 bases and J by 5 bases, leaving 14 bases between them. The CDR3 runs 13 residues. Germline V gene data show CDR1 as MNHEY and CDR2 as SVGAGI. The CDR3 loop is CASRVSPAHEQYF. The CDR3 coding sequence is TGTGCCAGCAGGGTTAGCCCGGCCCACGAGCAGTACTTC.

This CDR3 is CASSLIQGGEKLFF. In DNA, the CDR3 is TGTGCCAGCAGCTTAATCCAGGGGGGCGAAAAACTGTTTTTT. This chain links TRBV7-2 with TRBJ1-4, with TRBD1 matching 7 bases. Trimming cost V 2 bases and J 8 bases; bases outside gene matches: 5. CDR1 SGHTA and CDR2 FQGNSA come from the germline V gene. CDR3 length equals 14 residues.

V and J are TRBV7-2 and TRBJ2-7; TRBD2 is a possible D gene (5 bases). Germline V gives CDR1 SGHTA, CDR2 FQGNSA. The CDR3 contains 16 residues. V gave up 0 bases and J gave up 2 bases, with 14 bases separating them. This CDR3 reads CASSLARAVAPYEQYF. CDR3 nucleotides: TGTGCCAGCAGCTTAGCCCGAGCGGTCGCCCCCTACGAGCAGTACTTC.

This rearrangement joins TRBV27 to TRBJ1-5; 9 bases agree with TRBD1. Germline V CDR1 and CDR2: MNHEY, SMNVEV (reference sequence). CDR3 length equals 14 residues. The trim removed 6 bases at V and 7 bases at J, leaving 7 bases unmatched. The CDR3, as DNA: TGTGCCAGCAGCTTCGCGACAGGGGGACAGCCCCAGCATTTT. As protein: CASSFATGGQPQHF.

The chain uses TRBV5-4 and TRBJ2-3; 8 bases are a match to TRBD2. Germline trimming cut 0 bases from V and 0 bases from J; bases unmatched to any gene: 3. The CDR3 has 16 residues. Per the germline V gene, CDR1 is SGHNT and CDR2 is YYREEE (reference sequence). The CDR3: CASSLEGGRSTDTQYF. The CDR3 DNA reads TGTGCCAGCAGCTTGGAGGGCGGGAGGAGCACAGATACGCAGTATTTT.

This clone showed up just a few times. The chain employs TRBV11-2 and TRBJ1-6; D is possibly TRBD1 (5 bases). The length of the CDR3 is 15 residues. Trimming left V 5 bases short and J 5 bases short, with 13 bases between. Germline V gives CDR1 SGHAT, CDR2 FQNNGV. The CDR3 nucleotides read TGTGCCAGCAGCGTTCGGACAATGAATAATTCACCCCTCCACTTT. This translates into CASSVRTMNNSPLHF.

The genes are TRBV6-5 and TRBJ2-7, with D tentatively TRBD1 (5 bases). This CDR3 is 13 amino acids long. CDR1 is MNHEY, CDR2 SVGAGI, per germline. The ends were cut back, 6 bases at V and 7 bases at J, with 16 bases in the middle. As DNA, the CDR3 is TGTGCCAGCAGACTCCCTCAGGGTTGGGAGCAGTACTTC. It encodes CASRLPQGWEQYF.

This clone came up once. J is TRBJ1-1 and V is TRBV5-1; D remains ambiguous. V lost 0 bases, J lost 10 bases, and 7 bases lay in between. CDR1 is SGHRS and CDR2 is YFSETQ in the germline V gene. The CDR3 is 11 amino acids. The CDR3: CASSLDSRAFF. The CDR3, as DNA: TGCGCCAGCAGCTTGGACTCTCGAGCTTTCTTT.

In this sample, this clone turned up once. The chain is built from TRBV6-2 or TRBV6-3 and TRBJ2-5, with 10 nucleotides matching TRBD2. V trimming: 3 bases; J trimming: 0 bases; junction bases outside the gene matches: 4. The CDR3 totals 16 residues. Germline CDR1 and CDR2: MNHEY and SVGEGT. DNA for the CDR3: TGTGCCAGCAGTTATGGACTAGCGGTGTACCAAGAGACCCAGTACTTC. Its protein is CASSYGLAVYQETQYF.

The rearrangement joins TRBV5-1 to TRBJ2-5; 8 positions agree with TRBD1. CDR3 length: 16 amino acids. V was pared by 0 bases and J by 5 bases, with 9 bases of the junction left unmatched. Germline lookup yields CDR1 SGHRS and CDR2 YFSETQ. In nucleotides, the CDR3 is TGCGCCAGCAGCTTGGCCATGTCAGGGGGCCCGGAGACCCAGTACTTC. Protein product: CASSLAMSGGPETQYF. Filled out from reference TRBV5-1 and TRBJ2-5, the complete variable domain reads KAGVTQTPRYLIKTRGQQVTLSCSPISGHRSVSWYQQTPGQGLQFLFEYFSETQRNKGNFPGRFSGRQFSNSRSEMNVSTLELGDSALYLCASSLAMSGGPETQYFGPGTRLLVL.

The chain carries TRBV5-6 and TRBJ2-7, with TRBD2 matching 14 bases. Germline loops: CDR1 SGHDT, CDR2 YYEEEE. The CDR3 has 14 amino acids. V was pared by 4 bases and J by 7 bases, with 4 bases of the junction left unmatched. Here the CDR3 DNA reads TGTGCCAGCAGCCCGACTAGCGGGAGGGGTGAGCAGTACTTC. Its translation: CASSPTSGRGEQYF.

Here the CDR3 reads CAISESGGTGGNEKLFF. The CDR3 DNA reads TGTGCCATCAGTGAGTCGGGCGGGACAGGGGGAAATGAAAAACTGTTTTTT. The genes are TRBV10-3 and TRBJ1-4, with 11 bases matching TRBD1. The CDR3 has 17 residues. The V segment lost 0 bases and the J segment 5 bases; nucleotides outside the gene matches: 5. In germline, CDR1 is ENHRY, CDR2 SYGVKD.

This sequence joins TRBV7-6 and TRBJ2-3, with D hard to call. Trimming cost V 3 bases and J 0 bases, with 13 bases left between them. CDR1 and CDR2 from the germline V gene are SGHVS and FNYEAQ. The CDR3 sequence is 16 residues long. The CDR3: CASSFQLSDSTDTQYF. In DNA, the CDR3 is TGTGCCAGCAGCTTCCAACTATCAGACAGCACAGATACGCAGTATTTT.

The CDR3 loop is CSVSPRGQVAKNIQYF. CDR3 in DNA: TGCAGCGTCTCCCCTAGGGGACAGGTAGCCAAAAACATTCAGTACTTC. The chain carries TRBV29-1 and TRBJ2-4, with 8 nucleotides matching TRBD1. The CDR3 loop spans 16 amino acids. Germline V gene data show CDR1 as SQVTM and CDR2 as ANQGSEA. The trim removed 6 bases at V and 0 bases at J, leaving 10 bases unmatched.

The chain employs TRBV28 and TRBJ2-3, with D possibly TRBD1 on 6 matching bases. Germline lookup yields CDR1 MDHEN and CDR2 SYDVKM. The CDR3 runs 13 residues. Trimming shortened V by 5 bases and J by 9 bases, and 15 bases separated the two germline ends. CDR3 sequence reads: CASSPHRDTTQYF. The CDR3 DNA sequence: TGTGCCAGCAGTCCCCACCGGGACACGACGCAGTATTTT. The full variable domain, its missing parts supplied by reference TRBV28 and TRBJ2-3, is DVKVTQSSRYLVKRTGEKVFLECVQDMDHENMFWYRQDPGLGLRLIYFSYDVKMKEKGDIPEGYSVSREKKERFSLILESASTNQTSMYLCASSPHRDTTQYFGPGTRLTVL.

This clone was counted between two and nine times. This chain links TRBV5-1 with TRBJ1-4, with 9 bases lining up with TRBD1. Losses at the gene ends were 2 bases for V and 7 bases for J; bases not matched to a gene: 6. The CDR3 has 15 amino acids. The germline gives CDR1 SGHRS, CDR2 YFSETQ. This CDR3 reads CASSFLPTGGEKLFF. In DNA, the CDR3 is TGCGCCAGCAGCTTCCTCCCGACAGGGGGTGAAAAACTGTTTTTT.

This clone came up once. The rearrangement links TRBV4-2 to TRBJ2-6; TRBD2 aligns across 8 bases. CDR1 LGHNA and CDR2 YNFKEQ come from the germline V gene. V trimming: 1 base; J trimming: 1 base; junction bases outside the gene matches: 3. This CDR3 has 17 amino acids. The CDR3: CASSQVLAGSGANVLTF. CDR3 in DNA: TGTGCCAGCAGCCAAGTATTAGCGGGGTCTGGGGCCAACGTCCTGACTTTC.

The rearrangement joins TRBV28 to TRBJ1-2; no firm D call. The V end was cut by 4 bases, the J end by 8 bases, with 8 bases between. CDR1 MDHEN and CDR2 SYDVKM come from the germline V gene. The CDR3 has 11 residues. The CDR3 loop is CASSSTGGYTF. CDR3 nucleotides: TGTGCCAGCAGTTCGACTGGAGGCTACACCTTC.

The chain links TRBV5-1 to TRBJ2-7; 9 bases agree with TRBD1. The CDR3 sequence is 14 residues long. Germline lookup yields CDR1 SGHRS and CDR2 YFSETQ. Germline trimming cut 4 bases from V and 3 bases from J; bases unmatched to any gene: 5. CDR3 nucleotides: TGCGCCAGCAGCCAGTCGACAGGGGGCTACGAGCAGTACTTC. It codes for CASSQSTGGYEQYF.

This rearrangement joins TRBV19 to TRBJ1-2, with 12 nucleotides matching TRBD1. The CDR3 is 14 amino acids. CDR1 is LNHDA, CDR2 SQIVND, per germline (reference sequence). The V gene end was trimmed by 10 bases and the J gene end by 10 bases; junction bases not matched to a gene: 13. The CDR3 sequence is CATPLPGTGGHYTF. CDR3 DNA sequence: TGTGCCACCCCACTCCCCGGGACAGGGGGCCACTACACCTTC.

This chain uses TRBV19 with TRBJ2-1; the match to TRBD1 covers 7 bases. V lost 6 bases, J lost 3 bases, and 8 bases stayed unmatched. This CDR3 is 15 amino acids long. The germline gives CDR1 LNHDA, CDR2 SQIVND (reference sequence). CDR3 sequence: CASRSDRHGYNEQFF. The CDR3 DNA follows: TGTGCCAGTAGATCGGACAGGCACGGCTACAATGAGCAGTTCTTC.

The CDR3 sequence is CAWRVGIGAFF. The CDR3 DNA is TGTGCCTGGAGGGTCGGGATTGGAGCTTTCTTT. The rearrangement joins TRBV30 to TRBJ1-1; D not certain. This CDR3 has 11 residues. Germline CDR1 is GTSNPN and CDR2 is SVGIG (reference sequence). V gave up 3 bases and J gave up 10 bases, with 12 bases separating them.